The T cell receptor (beta chain) described here comes from a study of cytomegalovirus exposure and HLA in healthy donors. Study as a whole: Roughly 80 million unique TCRs from HLA-typed donors made up an early data release.

The V gene end was trimmed by 2 bases and the J gene end by 3 bases; junction bases not matched to a gene: 3. The germline V gene encodes CDR1 KGHSH and CDR2 LQKENI. CDR3 length: 14 residues. A note on this clone: The antigen is undetermined.

Notes on the study in general: Information on immune exposure was restricted to one variable (CMV serostatus). The CMV antigen specificity of three CMV-associated chains was confirmed through in vitro analysis. Trimming of TCR beta V- and J-genes showed a link, identified in a later analysis, to a missense DCLRE1C variant.

The PCR used 60 Vbeta and 13 Jbeta primers. Libraries were prepared by immunoSEQ multiplex PCR; TCRdb keeps only in-frame clonotypes and omits some of them. The sample consists of 140,000 to 150,000 clones, less than 85% of them appearing once. The receptor comes from a woman aged 55-70 years in good health and CMV-seropositive. The sample taken for sequencing was PBMCs. The chain carries TRBV18 and TRBJ1-2; 7 bases agree with TRBD1. As DNA, the CDR3 is TGTGCCAGCTCACCAGGACAGGATTACTATGGCTACACCTTC. Protein product: CASSPGQDYYGYTF.